Shown below are 31 T cell receptor beta chains from a single sample sequenced in a study of blood T cell repertoires in COVID-19. Sequenced by immunoSEQ multiplex PCR; TCRdb stores in-frame clones only, minus some. The data show some 49,000 clones, approximately 81% seen once. Sequenced sample: peripheral blood. The receptors originated from a woman aged 80 or over with COVID-19, enrolled during active disease.

This chain uses TRBV5-1 with TRBJ1-5, with TRBD1 matching over 7 bases. Germline V CDR1 and CDR2: SGHRS, YFSETQ. J gave up 7 bases and V 1 base, and 8 bases lay outside the gene matches. This CDR3 comprises 15 residues. The CDR3 is CASSLRLTGEQPQHF. CDR3 sequence (DNA): TGCGCCAGCAGCTTGCGGTTAACAGGGGAGCAGCCCCAGCATTTT.

Here the CDR3 DNA reads TGTGCCAGTAGTTCTAATAGCGGGAGTTTAACCTACGAGCAGTACTTC. Its protein is CASSSNSGSLTYEQYF. V and J are TRBV19 and TRBJ2-7; 9 nucleotides match TRBD2. V lost 5 bases, J lost 2 bases, and 10 bases stayed unmatched. Germline assignment: CDR1 LNHDA and CDR2 SQIVND (reference sequence). The CDR3 contains 16 residues.

The rearrangement uses TRBV10-2 and TRBJ1-1; D is ambiguous. The germline V and J ends were trimmed by 1 base and 5 bases, with 11 bases remaining between them. This CDR3 region has 14 residues. CDR1 and CDR2 from the germline V gene are WSHSY and SAAADI. The CDR3: CASSEWVPGTEAFF. The CDR3 DNA reads TGCGCCAGCAGTGAGTGGGTACCGGGGACTGAAGCTTTCTTT.

The rearrangement links TRBV7-9 to TRBJ2-1, with 10 bases matching TRBD1. The germline CDR1 and CDR2 sequences are SEHNR and FQNEAQ (reference sequence). J was trimmed by 8 bases and V by 7 bases; bases with no gene match: 11. This CDR3 spans 15 amino acids. The CDR3 here is CASTRPGQGYHEQFF. CDR3 DNA sequence: TGTGCCAGCACCCGCCCGGGACAGGGGTACCATGAGCAGTTCTTC. Drawing the rest from reference TRBV7-9 and TRBJ2-1, the complete variable domain is DTGVSQNPRHKITKRGQNVTFRCDPISEHNRLYWYRQTLGQGPEFLTYFQNEAQLEKSRLLSDRFSAERPKGSFSTLEIQRTEQGDSAMYLCASTRPGQGYHEQFFGPGTRLTVL.

This rearrangement joins TRBV10-3 to TRBJ2-3; 11 nucleotides agree with TRBD2. The CDR3 is 15 residues long. V was pared by 7 bases and J by 3 bases, with 6 bases of the junction left unmatched. Germline values: CDR1 ENHRY, CDR2 SYGVKD. The CDR3 spells CAITAGLAETDTQYF. CDR3 DNA: TGTGCCATCACGGCGGGACTAGCGGAAACAGATACGCAGTATTTT.

This chain links TRBV29-1 with TRBJ2-7, with a tentative D call TRBD2 (6 bases). Trimming left V 4 bases short and J 2 bases short, with 12 bases between. The CDR3 contains 13 residues. Germline V gene data show CDR1 as SQVTM and CDR2 as ANQGSEA. Here the CDR3 DNA reads TGCAGCGTTGGGTCTAGCGTGACCTACGAGCAGTACTTC. Residues: CSVGSSVTYEQYF.

This clone was counted between two and nine times. The chain is built from TRBV18 and TRBJ1-4; D perhaps matches TRBD1 (6 bases). Trimming pared 5 bases from V and 13 bases from J, leaving 14 bases between. Germline assignment: CDR1 KGHSH and CDR2 LQKENI. This CDR3 has 12 amino acids. CDR3 nucleotides: TGTGCCAGCTCAGAAAGACAGGAACGACTGTTTTTT. Protein sequence: CASSERQERLFF.

In DNA form, the CDR3 reads TGTGCCAGCTCCCGGGACGGGAGCTCCTACAATGAGCAGTTCTTC. Translating gives CASSRDGSSYNEQFF. The V and J genes are TRBV18 and TRBJ2-1; D perhaps matches TRBD2 (6 bases). This CDR3 has 15 amino acids. CDR1 is KGHSH and CDR2 is LQKENI in the germline V gene. Deletions cut 6 bases from V and 0 bases from J, with 12 bases between.

The chain employs TRBV7-9 and TRBJ1-1; D unresolved. Trimming shortened V by 1 base and J by 1 base, and 7 bases separated the two germline ends. Germline CDR1 is SEHNR and CDR2 is FQNEAQ (reference sequence). CDR3 length: 14 residues. CDR3 residues: CASSLEAWNTEAFF. CDR3 in DNA: TGTGCCAGCAGCTTAGAAGCGTGGAACACTGAAGCTTTCTTT. Full variable domain (missing parts from reference TRBV7-9 and TRBJ1-1): DTGVSQNPRHKITKRGQNVTFRCDPISEHNRLYWYRQTLGQGPEFLTYFQNEAQLEKSRLLSDRFSAERPKGSFSTLEIQRTEQGDSAMYLCASSLEAWNTEAFFGQGTRLTVV.

The CDR3 DNA follows: TGTGCCAGCAGCGGACCCACAGGGAGCCAAAGAAACATTCAGTACTTC. It is translated as CASSGPTGSQRNIQYF. V is TRBV9 and J is TRBJ2-4, with D possibly TRBD1 on 6 matching bases. Looked up from germline, CDR1 is SGDLS and CDR2 is YYNGEE. Trimming removed 3 bases at V and 6 bases at J, with 19 bases between. CDR3 length: 16 amino acids.

The CDR3 coding sequence is TGTGCCAGCAGACGTGAAGGAATAGCGGCGTCCACAGATACGCAGTATTTT. Translation: CASRREGIAASTDTQYF. The chain employs TRBV7-9 and TRBJ2-3, with D possibly being TRBD2 (6 bases). This CDR3 comprises 17 residues. Trimming stripped 6 bases from V and 2 bases from J, with 21 bases between. Germline V gene data show CDR1 as SEHNR and CDR2 as FQNEAQ (reference sequence).

The V gene is TRBV5-1, the J gene TRBJ1-2; 8 positions agree with TRBD1. The CDR3 is made up of 14 amino acids. The V segment lost 4 bases and the J segment 7 bases; nucleotides outside the gene matches: 9. The germline CDR1 and CDR2 sequences are SGHRS and YFSETQ. The CDR3 sequence: CASSPTGAIFGYTF. The CDR3 region has the DNA TGCGCCAGCAGCCCGACAGGGGCAATTTTTGGCTACACCTTC.

The V gene is TRBV6-1, the J gene TRBJ1-3, with a possible D match to TRBD1 (5 bases). The CDR3 length is 14 residues. Germline CDR1 and CDR2: MNHNS and SASEGT. V lost 3 bases, J lost 4 bases, and 10 bases lay in between. CDR3 loop: CASSEGLQGNTIYF. Written as DNA, the CDR3 is TGTGCCAGCAGTGAGGGACTTCAAGGAAACACCATATATTTT.

The V gene is TRBV2, the J gene TRBJ2-7; 8 bases agree with TRBD2. Germline V CDR1 and CDR2: SNHLY, FYNNEI. J was trimmed by 7 bases and V by 8 bases; bases with no gene match: 13. This CDR3 is 14 amino acids long. CDR3 DNA: TGTGCCAGCCTCGGGGGGGAACCATCGGGGGAGCAGTACTTC. This codes for CASLGGEPSGEQYF. Full variable domain (outside the CDR3, taken from reference TRBV2 and TRBJ2-7): EPEVTQTPSHQVTQMGQEVILRCVPISNHLYFYWYRQILGQKVEFLVSFYNNEISEKSEIFDDQFSVERPDGSNFTLKIRSTKLEDSAMYFCASLGGEPSGEQYFGPGTRLTVT.

CDR3 bases: TGTGCCAGCAGCGTTACGGGACAGGGTCATCGGGAAAAACTGTTTTTT. This encodes CASSVTGQGHREKLFF. The chain uses TRBV9 and TRBJ1-4; TRBD1 matches 9 bases. Germline loops: CDR1 SGDLS, CDR2 YYNGEE. This CDR3 comprises 16 residues. V lost 2 bases and J lost 8; bases outside the gene matches: 10.

The V gene is TRBV7-2, the J gene TRBJ2-3, with D possibly matching TRBD2 (6 bases). Germline loops: CDR1 SGHTA, CDR2 FQGNSA. The CDR3 totals 12 residues. V shed 1 base and J shed 11 bases, with 10 bases lying between them. The CDR3 coding sequence is TGTGCCAGCAGCTTAGTTTGGGAGGTGCAGTATTTT. As protein: CASSLVWEVQYF.

The chain combines TRBV5-4 with TRBJ1-1; D is unclear. The V gene's germline CDR1 is SGHNT and CDR2 YYREEE (reference sequence). Between the trimmed V and J ends, which lost 1 base and 4 bases, there was a span of 8 bases. The CDR3 length is 13 residues. CDR3 DNA: TGTGCCAGCAGCTTGATGACTACCACTGAAGCTTTCTTT. Translation: CASSLMTTTEAFF.

This clone came up a few times. The chain is built from TRBV28 and TRBJ2-2; 7 nucleotides align to TRBD1. V was pared by 4 bases and J by 4 bases, with 6 bases of the junction left unmatched. Germline-derived CDR1 and CDR2 are MDHEN and SYDVKM. This CDR3 has 15 amino acids. In DNA form, the CDR3 reads TGTGCCAGCAGTTCCCAACAGGGGAGCACCGGGGAGCTGTTTTTT. It specifies CASSSQQGSTGELFF. Filled out from reference TRBV28 and TRBJ2-2, the complete variable domain reads DVKVTQSSRYLVKRTGEKVFLECVQDMDHENMFWYRQDPGLGLRLIYFSYDVKMKEKGDIPEGYSVSREKKERFSLILESASTNQTSMYLCASSSQQGSTGELFFGEGSRLTVL.

The chain couples TRBV19 to TRBJ2-2; a possible D gene is TRBD1 (6 bases). There are 15 residues in the CDR3. V was pared by 7 bases and J by 1 base, with 13 bases between. Germline V gene sequence: CDR1 LNHDA, CDR2 SQIVND (reference sequence). The CDR3: CASKTGSLNTGELFF. For the CDR3, the DNA is TGTGCCAGTAAAACAGGGTCTCTGAACACCGGGGAGCTGTTTTTT.

This clone was detected once. The chain joins TRBV6-6 to TRBJ1-5; TRBD1 matches at 9 bases. The CDR3 totals 15 residues. The J segment lost 3 bases and the V segment lost 5 bases, leaving 5 bases of the junction unmatched. The V gene's germline CDR1 is MNHNY and CDR2 SVGAGI (reference sequence). The CDR3 is CASSTDRGINQPQHF. The CDR3 DNA is TGTGCCAGCAGTACGGACAGGGGAATCAATCAGCCCCAGCATTTT.

V gene TRBV28 combines with J gene TRBJ2-7; the D is unclear. This CDR3 has 13 residues. V lost 1 base to trimming and J lost 6 bases, with 10 bases between them. Germline V gene lookup returns CDR1 MDHEN and CDR2 SYDVKM. The CDR3 reads CASSLYLESEQYF. In DNA form, the CDR3 reads TGTGCCAGCAGTTTATACCTAGAAAGCGAGCAGTACTTC.

The V and J genes are TRBV19 and TRBJ2-7, with 9 bases matching TRBD2. CDR3 length equals 15 residues. After removal of 3 bases from V and 6 bases from J, the junction contained 9 bases not matched to a gene. Germline V gene sequence: CDR1 LNHDA, CDR2 SQIVND (reference sequence). The CDR3 bases are TGTGCCAGTAGTATTACGGCGGGAGGGCCCGGCGAGCAGTACTTC. This codes for CASSITAGGPGEQYF.

This clone has just one count. CDR3 DNA: TGCAGCGCCGCCGGGACACCAGATGTCTCCTACGAGCAGTACTTC. Its protein is CSAAGTPDVSYEQYF. This rearrangement joins TRBV29-1 to TRBJ2-7, with TRBD1 as a possible D gene (6 bases). Germline lookup yields CDR1 SQVTM and CDR2 ANQGSEA. CDR3 size: 15 residues. The V end was cut by 7 bases, the J end by 0 bases, with 19 bases between.

J is TRBJ1-2 and V is TRBV30; D gene unclear. V gave up 3 bases and J gave up 4 bases, with 24 bases separating them. Germline V gene lookup returns CDR1 GTSNPN and CDR2 SVGIG (reference sequence). This CDR3 region has 17 residues. The DNA for the CDR3 is TGTGCCTGGAGCCCCCTACAGATGTATCTACCAATCTATGGCTACACCTTC. Its translation is CAWSPLQMYLPIYGYTF.

In the case of this clone: Other DNA sequences in the same sample also yield this CDR3. The V call is TRBV2, the J call TRBJ2-7; 9 nucleotides line up with TRBD1. With 8 bases clipped from V and 3 bases from J, the junction kept 2 bases outside the gene matches. The CDR3 sequence is 12 residues long. From germline, CDR1 is SNHLY and CDR2 FYNNEI. CDR3: CASSGQGYEQYF. CDR3 coding DNA: TGTGCCAGCTCGGGACAGGGCTACGAGCAGTACTTC.

This chain connects TRBV27 to TRBJ1-2; tentative D call: TRBD1 (5 bases). Germline V lookup: CDR1 MNHEY, CDR2 SMNVEV (reference sequence). The CDR3 is made up of 15 amino acids. Deletions cut 4 bases from V and 3 bases from J, with 15 bases between. The CDR3 DNA is TGTGCCAGCAGTTCTATTGAGCGGGGGGACTATGGCTACACCTTC. Translated: CASSSIERGDYGYTF.

CDR3 amino acids: CASSQALPTSANTDTQYF. The DNA for the CDR3 is TGTGCCAGCAGCCAAGCCCTCCCGACTAGCGCGAACACAGATACGCAGTATTTT. The V call is TRBV3-1 (or the pseudogene TRBV3-2), the J call TRBJ2-3, with TRBD2 matching over 8 bases. V dropped 1 base and J dropped 2; count of bases not matched to a gene: 11. Germline assignment: CDR1 LGHDT and CDR2 YNNKEL (reference sequence). CDR3 length equals 18 residues.

V and J are TRBV19 and TRBJ2-6, with D perhaps TRBD1 (6 bases). V was shortened by 3 bases and J by 1 base, with 13 bases between the two germline ends. Looked up from germline, CDR1 is LNHDA and CDR2 is SQIVND (reference sequence). The CDR3 is 17 residues long. CDR3 loop: CASSISVQGSGANVLTF. In DNA form, the CDR3 reads TGTGCCAGTAGTATCAGTGTGCAGGGGTCTGGGGCCAACGTCCTGACTTTC. The whole variable domain, remainder taken from reference TRBV19 and TRBJ2-6, is DGGITQSPKYLFRKEGQNVTLSCEQNLNHDAMYWYRQDPGQGLRLIYYSQIVNDFQKGDIAEGYSVSREKKESFPLTVTSAQKNPTAFYLCASSISVQGSGANVLTFGAGSRLTVL.

V gene TRBV10-1 combines with J gene TRBJ2-3, with D maybe TRBD2 (6 bases). Trimming took 4 bases from V and 2 from J, leaving 7 bases between them. Germline V CDR1 and CDR2: WNHNN, SYGVQD (reference sequence). CDR3 length: 13 amino acids. The CDR3 coding sequence is TGCGCCAGCAGTGGCGGGAACACAGATACGCAGTATTTT. Translated, it gives CASSGGNTDTQYF.

This clone was picked up one time. V usage is TRBV9 and J usage is TRBJ2-1; D is unclear. The CDR3 spans 14 residues. Trimming stripped 4 bases from V and 5 bases from J, with 13 bases between. The germline gives CDR1 SGDLS, CDR2 YYNGEE. CDR3 residues: CASSPITEHNEQFF. In DNA, the CDR3 is TGTGCCAGCAGCCCCATTACGGAGCACAATGAGCAGTTCTTC.

This clone has more than one count but fewer than ten. CDR3 sequence reads: CASSALGTFSYEQYF. Here the CDR3 DNA reads TGTGCCAGCAGTGCCCTCGGGACTTTTTCCTACGAGCAGTACTTC. This sequence joins TRBV6-6 and TRBJ2-7, with D perhaps matching TRBD2 (6 bases). The CDR3 loop spans 15 amino acids. The ends were cut back, 5 bases at V and 1 base at J, with 15 bases in the middle. Germline lookup yields CDR1 MNHNY and CDR2 SVGAGI (reference sequence).